This T cell receptor (beta chain) was retrieved from a study of Ad26.COV2.S vaccination and SARS-CoV-2 variants. The CDR3 loop spans 15 amino acids. The germline CDR1 and CDR2 sequences are LGHNA and YSLEER. V lost 0 bases and J 4 bases, leaving 10 bases between the germline ends. Sequencing was performed with immunoSEQ multiplex PCR; in TCRdb, only in-frame clones are kept and a portion is missing. The sample has around 450,000 clones; 90% are singletons. Treatment defined: some 20 received Ad26.COV2.S at low or high dose, single or two shots; about five received placebo; per-sample allocation not given. The investigators took samples on day 63 after the first vaccine or placebo injection.

The receptor was isolated from a person between 18 and 59 years old who received the Ad26.COV2.S COVID-19 vaccine or a placebo. This chain joins TRBV4-3 and TRBJ1-5; the D is unclear. The specimen comprised peripheral blood, sampled in a trial of Ad26.COV2.S vaccine versus placebo. The CDR3 bases are TGCGCCAGCAGCCAAGATCACAGCTCTAATCAGCCCCAGCATTTT. Translating gives CASSQDHSSNQPQHF.